The next 2 T cell receptor beta chains were all read from a single sample in a study of blood T cells in healthy people across ages. Sample-barcoded 5' priming and a J-beta primer mix drove a second PCR of about 7 to 11 cycles. TCRdb re-derived calls from the 5' RACE reads in MiXCR, one entry per CDR3 protein. The sample has about 810,000 distinct CDR3 sequences, around 36% seen once; the top ten hold 13%. The source material was blood. Receptors originate from a man between 18 and 29 years old in good health.

This clonotype was counted only a few times. The rearrangement joins TRBV19 to TRBJ2-1, with D perhaps matching TRBD1 (6 bases). The CDR3 has 15 amino acids. The V gene lost 4 bases and the J gene lost 7 bases, with 17 bases spanning the gap. Germline CDR1 reads LNHDA; CDR2 reads SQIVND (reference sequence). The CDR3: CASSTDRSWSNEQFF. The CDR3 DNA follows: TGTGCCAGTAGTACCGACAGGAGTTGGTCAAATGAGCAGTTCTTC.

The chain carries TRBV15 and TRBJ2-7; the match to TRBD2 covers 7 bases. The CDR3 length is 14 residues. The ends lost 9 bases at V and 2 bases at J; junction bases unmatched: 10. Germline CDR1 and CDR2: LNHNV and YYDKDF (reference sequence). The CDR3 sequence: CATAPGLRTYEQYF. DNA for the CDR3: TGTGCCACGGCGCCGGGACTACGCACCTACGAGCAGTACTTC. Complete variable domain (other parts from reference TRBV15 and TRBJ2-7): DAMVIQNPRYQVTQFGKPVTLSCSQTLNHNVMYWYQQKSSQAPKLLFHYYDKDFNNEADTPDNFQSRRPNTSFCFLDIRSPGLGDTAMYLCATAPGLRTYEQYFGPGTRLTVT.